This T cell receptor (beta chain) is drawn from a study of cytomegalovirus exposure and HLA in healthy donors. In regard to this clone: Its antigen is unknown. The sample contains more than one DNA sequence encoding this CDR3.

V was pared by 1 base and J by 2 bases, with 4 bases of the junction left unmatched. CDR3 length: 16 residues. Germline CDR1 and CDR2: LNHDA and SQIVND (reference sequence). The PCR used 60 Vbeta and 13 Jbeta primers. TCRdb's copy holds only in-frame clones and misses some; the assay was immunoSEQ multiplex PCR. This sample yields about 160,000 clones, of which about 79% are seen a single time; approximately 6.5% belongs to the top ten. Study-wide findings and caveats: No immune exposure information besides CMV serostatus was available. Most TCR sequences proved rare, with some public TCRs found in many donors.

This sequence was found in a man aged 45 to 65 in good health and CMV-seropositive. Material: PBMCs. The chain carries TRBV19 and TRBJ1-5; 8 bases fit TRBD1. Here the CDR3 reads CASSIVGQGGNQPQHF. Here the CDR3 DNA reads TGTGCCAGTAGTATAGTCGGACAGGGAGGCAATCAGCCCCAGCATTTT.